The 2 T cell receptor beta chains given below trace back to one sample, sequenced in a study of cytomegalovirus exposure and HLA in healthy donors. The PCR had 60 Vbeta and 13 Jbeta primers. The method was immunoSEQ multiplex PCR; TCRdb's version includes in-frame clones alone and lacks a portion of them. The specimen's table records 50,000 to 70,000 clones. Specimen: PBMCs. The receptors come from a male donor in good health and CMV-seronegative.

The chain joins TRBV7-6 to TRBJ1-2; 8 nucleotides line up with TRBD1. Germline trimming cut 5 bases from V and 3 bases from J; bases unmatched to any gene: 5. The length of the CDR3 is 14 residues. Germline V CDR1 and CDR2: SGHVS, FNYEAQ. For the CDR3, the DNA is TGTGCCAGCAGCCCAGGGGGCGATGACTATGGCTACACCTTC. This gives the protein CASSPGGDDYGYTF.

V and J are TRBV4-1 and TRBJ1-1; TRBD1 matches at 9 bases. Germline CDR1 is MGHRA and CDR2 is YSYEKL. V gave up 0 bases and J gave up 6 bases; unmatched junction bases: 8. This CDR3 comprises 16 residues. This chain's CDR3 is CASSQDPGTGRAEAFF. Here the CDR3 DNA reads TGCGCCAGCAGCCAAGATCCCGGGACAGGGAGGGCTGAAGCTTTCTTT.